One and the same sample provided the 26 T cell receptor beta chains below, sequenced in a study of beta chain features in type 1 diabetes. The entirety of the isolated RNA underwent reverse transcription, so expressed TCRB transcripts were sequenced. Repertoires were generated with immunoSEQ multiplex PCR, while TCRdb's copy carries only in-frame clones and drops some. The profile shows 300,000 or so clones, 9.3% of them singletons. These receptors are not linked to any known antigen. Notes on the study in general: Within each of all four CD4+ subsets, Type 1 diabetes patients had TCRB CDR3s that were moderately but significantly shorter.

Sequencing was done on a sample of central memory CD4+ T cells from blood. These TCRs come from a man aged 25 to 45 with type 1 diabetes.

The rearrangement joins TRBV5-1 to TRBJ2-5; the D gene is possibly TRBD2 (5 bases). CDR1 is SGHRS, CDR2 YFSETQ, per germline. CDR3 length equals 12 residues. Trimming removed 1 base at V and 9 bases at J, with 10 bases between. DNA of the CDR3: TGCGCCAGCAGCTTGACGCGGGCATCCCAGTACTTC. Its translation: CASSLTRASQYF.

This clone was counted only a few times. This chain uses TRBV28 with TRBJ1-6; D call uncertain. The CDR3 spans 15 residues. Germline CDR1 is MDHEN and CDR2 is SYDVKM. Trimming cost V 6 bases and J 9 bases, with 18 bases left between them. The CDR3 DNA reads TGTGCCAGCAGCGTCTCTAAAGGGCGAGGTTCACCCCTCCACTTT. It is translated as CASSVSKGRGSPLHF.

The chain uses TRBV10-2 and TRBJ2-7, with D tentatively TRBD1 (6 bases). Germline assignment: CDR1 WSHSY and CDR2 SAAADI. The CDR3 sequence is 14 residues long. Trimming shortened V by 5 bases and J by 7 bases, and 18 bases separated the two germline ends. CDR3 sequence: CASSPGNRAREQYF. The CDR3 coding sequence is TGCGCCAGCAGTCCCGGCAACAGGGCTCGAGAGCAGTACTTC.

This clone has a handful of counts. This sequence joins TRBV5-6 and TRBJ1-3; D is ambiguous. The CDR3 spans 13 residues. Trimming shortened V by 0 bases and J by 7 bases, and 8 bases separated the two germline ends. The V gene's germline CDR1 is SGHDT and CDR2 YYEEEE. The CDR3 nucleotides read TGTGCCAGCAGCTTGGTCGGAGGGAACACCATATATTTT. Translating gives CASSLVGGNTIYF.

The genes are TRBV7-2 and TRBJ1-2; D is perhaps TRBD1 (5 bases). Germline CDR1 SGHTA, CDR2 FQGNSA. The CDR3 spans 14 residues. Trimming left V 5 bases short and J 4 bases short, with 14 bases between. The CDR3 region has the DNA TGTGCCAGCAGCCCCCCTCCAGGGACCTATGGCTACACCTTC. This sequence encodes CASSPPPGTYGYTF.

This sequence joins TRBV29-1 and TRBJ2-4; D uncertain. The V gene lost 3 bases and the J gene lost 2 bases, with 8 bases spanning the gap. The germline gives CDR1 SQVTM, CDR2 ANQGSEA. The CDR3 spans 13 residues. The CDR3 coding sequence is TGCAGCGTTGAGACGGCTACCAAAAACATTCAGTACTTC. This encodes CSVETATKNIQYF.

The rearrangement links TRBV6-5 to TRBJ1-1; D is possibly TRBD1 (5 bases). Trimming cost V 6 bases and J 11 bases, with 25 bases left between them. This CDR3 has 15 amino acids. Germline assignment: CDR1 MNHEY and CDR2 SVGAGI. CDR3 protein: CASRGLGGVDVWAFF. The DNA for the CDR3 is TGTGCCAGCAGGGGCCTGGGAGGGGTTGATGTGTGGGCTTTCTTT.

This clone has only a few counts. This specimen includes other DNA sequences encoding the same CDR3. The V call is TRBV11-2, the J call TRBJ2-7; a possible D gene is TRBD1 (7 bases). CDR1 and CDR2 (germline): SGHAT, FQNNGV. CDR3 size: 14 residues. V lost 1 base and J lost 1, with 8 bases in between. The CDR3 coding sequence is TGTGCCAGCAGCTTAGCAGGGGGGTCCTACGAGCAGTACTTC. Protein: CASSLAGGSYEQYF.

The V and J genes are TRBV29-1 and TRBJ2-2; weak D call: TRBD1 (5 bases). The CDR3 contains 15 residues. CDR1 SQVTM and CDR2 ANQGSEA come from the germline V gene. V lost 4 bases and J 0 bases, leaving 12 bases between the germline ends. CDR3 loop: CSVVWGSTNTGELFF. The CDR3 DNA reads TGCAGCGTTGTCTGGGGCAGTACGAACACCGGGGAGCTGTTTTTT.

This chain joins TRBV29-1 and TRBJ2-3; 8 bases line up with TRBD2. Unmatched junction bases numbered 11, after V lost 5 bases and J lost 4 bases. From germline, CDR1 is SQVTM and CDR2 ANQGSEA. The CDR3 covers 15 residues. CDR3 coding DNA: TGCAGCGTTTCCTCGGGGGGGATTGAGGCAGATACGCAGTATTTT. This translates into CSVSSGGIEADTQYF.

The J gene is TRBJ1-2, the V gene TRBV2, with TRBD1 as a possible D gene (6 bases). The V end lost 5 bases, the J end lost 13 bases, and 14 bases lay between the germline ends. In germline, CDR1 is SNHLY, CDR2 FYNNEI. The CDR3 loop spans 11 amino acids. The CDR3, as DNA: TGTGCCAGCAGTCTCTCAGGGGAGCTCACCTTC. It encodes CASSLSGELTF.

The J gene is TRBJ1-2, the V gene TRBV5-1; 9 nucleotides line up with TRBD1. This CDR3 spans 15 amino acids. The V gene's germline CDR1 is SGHRS and CDR2 YFSETQ. The junction had 7 bases not matched to a gene; V was cut back by 4 bases and J by 3 bases. DNA of the CDR3: TGCGCCAGCAGCGTGGACAGGGGACGAGACTATGGCTACACCTTC. It encodes CASSVDRGRDYGYTF.

There are a few counts of this clone. The chain carries TRBV18 and TRBJ2-3; tentatively, D is TRBD2 (5 bases). The V gene lost 3 bases and the J gene lost 0 bases, with 13 bases spanning the gap. Germline V CDR1 and CDR2: KGHSH, LQKENI. The CDR3 sequence is 16 residues long. The DNA of the CDR3 is TGTGCCAGCTCACCTAACACGGGGTCTAGCACAGATACGCAGTATTTT. Translation: CASSPNTGSSTDTQYF.

CDR3 DNA: TGTGCCAGCAGCGTAGCTCAGCGGGGCTCAGATACGCAGTATTTT. Protein: CASSVAQRGSDTQYF. This chain links TRBV9 with TRBJ2-3, with 7 bases lining up with TRBD2. The germline gives CDR1 SGDLS, CDR2 YYNGEE. This CDR3 contains 15 residues. V trimming: 0 bases; J trimming: 4 bases; junction bases outside the gene matches: 5.

CDR3 sequence reads: CASSFVGINSPLHF. The CDR3 DNA reads TGTGCCAGCAGCTTTGTGGGGATCAATTCACCCCTCCACTTT. This chain joins TRBV7-2 and TRBJ1-6; D not certain. The CDR3 loop spans 14 amino acids. V lost 3 bases, J lost 7 bases, and 10 bases lay in between. Germline CDR1 is SGHTA and CDR2 is FQGNSA.

As for this clone: A clone one base away is much larger, so this may be a read error. The same CDR3 arises from other DNA sequences in this sample as well. The chain uses TRBV7-2 and TRBJ2-7, with D possibly matching TRBD1 (6 bases). CDR1 and CDR2 from the germline V gene are SGHTA and FQGNSA. With 0 bases removed from V and 4 bases from J, the gap between germline ends came to 7 bases. The CDR3 runs to 13 residues. CDR3 in amino acids: CASSLAQGYEQYF. CDR3 DNA: TGTGCCAGCAGCTTAGCCCAGGGGTACGAGCAGTACTTC.

The chain uses TRBV13 and TRBJ2-3, with D perhaps matching TRBD1 or TRBD2 (5 bases each). Trimming removed 5 bases from V and 0 bases from J, with 15 bases in between. The germline V gene has CDR1 PRHDT and CDR2 FYEKMQ (reference sequence). The length of the CDR3 is 16 residues. This CDR3 reads CASSERRQRSTDTQYF. In DNA, the CDR3 is TGTGCCAGCAGCGAAAGGAGACAGCGGAGCACAGATACGCAGTATTTT.

The chain joins TRBV29-1 to TRBJ2-1, with 8 bases aligning to TRBD1. V was pared by 7 bases and J by 9 bases, with 8 bases of the junction left unmatched. The CDR3 has 12 residues. Germline V CDR1 and CDR2: SQVTM, ANQGSEA. For the CDR3, the DNA is TGCAGCGGCCAGACAGGGGCGGGTGAGCAGTTCTTC. Protein: CSGQTGAGEQFF.

This clone was counted between two and nine times. The chain carries TRBV6-5 and TRBJ1-1; D may be TRBD1 (5 bases). Germline assignment: CDR1 MNHEY and CDR2 SVGAGI. V lost 5 bases to trimming and J lost 0 bases, with 10 bases between them. The CDR3 has 14 residues. For the CDR3, the DNA is TGTGCCAGCAGTGCGGGACGGATGAACACTGAAGCTTTCTTT. Its protein product is CASSAGRMNTEAFF.

V gene TRBV2 combines with J gene TRBJ2-1; D perhaps matches TRBD1 (5 bases). The CDR3 runs 14 residues. The V and J ends lost 4 bases and 8 bases respectively, with 15 bases between them. The germline CDR1 and CDR2 sequences are SNHLY and FYNNEI. In DNA form, the CDR3 reads TGTGCCAGCAGTGTTCGGCAGGGTACGGATGAGCAGTTCTTC. As protein: CASSVRQGTDEQFF.

This clone turned up a few times. This sample includes further DNA sequences coding for the same CDR3. V and J are TRBV29-1 and TRBJ1-2; tentative D call: TRBD1 (6 bases). Germline V gives CDR1 SQVTM, CDR2 ANQGSEA. The V and J ends lost 4 bases and 8 bases respectively, with 8 bases between them. CDR3 length equals 10 residues. CDR3 loop: CSVGQEGYTF. The CDR3 DNA is TGCAGCGTTGGACAGGAGGGCTACACCTTC.

This sequence joins TRBV5-4 and TRBJ2-7, with unresolved D. V lost 3 bases and J 5 bases, leaving 9 bases between the germline ends. Germline CDR1 reads SGHNT; CDR2 reads YYREEE (reference sequence). The CDR3 spans 12 residues. The CDR3 is CASSSSSNEQYF. The CDR3 DNA reads as TGTGCCAGCAGCTCTTCCTCAAACGAGCAGTACTTC.

In its sample, this clone was seen a few times. Other DNA sequences in this sample translate to the same CDR3. The chain is built from TRBV5-1 and TRBJ2-5, with D unclear. This CDR3 comprises 14 residues. The V end lost 0 bases, the J end lost 4 bases, and 10 bases lay between the germline ends. Germline V CDR1 and CDR2: SGHRS, YFSETQ. In nucleotides, the CDR3 is TGCGCCAGCAGCTTGGAGCCTAGGCGAGAGACCCAGTACTTC. Protein product: CASSLEPRRETQYF.

The chain is built from TRBV29-1 and TRBJ2-2; D remains ambiguous. This CDR3 contains 14 residues. Germline assignment: CDR1 SQVTM and CDR2 ANQGSEA. Trimming cost V 4 bases and J 6 bases, with 15 bases left between them. The CDR3 region has the DNA TGCAGCGTTGGATCGCTAGTAGAGGCCGGGGAGCTGTTTTTT. Protein sequence: CSVGSLVEAGELFF.

This clone was seen a handful of times. V and J are TRBV7-8 and TRBJ2-4; D might be TRBD1 (6 bases). CDR1 is SGHVS and CDR2 is FQNEAQ in the germline V gene. The CDR3 is made up of 12 amino acids. The V and J ends lost 6 bases and 6 bases respectively, with 9 bases between them. The CDR3 DNA reads TGTGCCAGCAGTCTGGACAGAAACATTCAGTACTTC. It translates to CASSLDRNIQYF.

A few counts support this clone. The chain uses TRBV29-1 and TRBJ1-1, with 7 bases lining up with TRBD1. The CDR3 sequence is 12 residues long. J lost 3 bases, V lost 6 bases, and 4 bases had no gene match. The germline V gene has CDR1 SQVTM and CDR2 ANQGSEA. The CDR3 protein is CSVVGQHTEAFF. CDR3 bases: TGCAGCGTAGTGGGACAGCACACTGAAGCTTTCTTT.